The T cell receptor beta chain described here comes from a study of beta chain features in type 1 diabetes. Study conclusions and caveats: Amplification by PCR could prefer shorter templates, with the same effect in patients and controls. Moderate yet significant TCRB CDR3 shortening was seen in Type 1 diabetes patients in all four CD4+ subsets.

Concerning this clone itself: Its antigen is still unknown.

TCRB transcripts that were expressed got sequenced, as all of the isolated RNA had been reverse transcribed. Mean read depth for naive, central memory and regulatory T cell samples was roughly 4 million reads. Repertoires were generated with immunoSEQ multiplex PCR, while TCRdb's copy carries only in-frame clones and drops some. The table has some 44,000 clones, 66% seen once. CDR1 SGHTA and CDR2 FQGNSA come from the germline V gene. The CDR3 is made up of 18 amino acids. The V and J ends lost 5 bases and 3 bases, in that order; junction bases with no gene match: 15. The chain recombines TRBV7-2 with TRBJ1-3; 8 positions agree with TRBD1. The sample consisted of Tregs from blood. This TCR was sampled from a woman aged 18-30 years with type 1 diabetes. This chain's CDR3 is CASSLIGETGVFGNTIYF. CDR3 bases: TGTGCCAGCAGCCTCATCGGGGAGACAGGGGTGTTTGGAAACACCATATATTTT.